The 23 T cell receptor beta chains below all came from one sample that was sequenced in a study of control samples from healthy donors and cancer patients. The assay was immunoSEQ multiplex PCR, and TCRdb's table has in-frame clones only and misses some. The repertoire holds 75,000 to 80,000 clones, with about nine tenths as singletons. The sample consisted of PBMCs. Source of these receptors: a woman in her 50s with colorectal cancer.

The rearrangement joins TRBV5-6 to TRBJ2-1, with 7 nucleotides matching TRBD1. Germline values: CDR1 SGHDT, CDR2 YYEEEE. V gave up 0 bases and J gave up 4 bases; unmatched junction bases: 1. The CDR3 totals 14 residues. CDR3 nucleotides: TGTGCCAGCAGCTTGGGACAGGGTTACAATGAGCAGTTCTTC. Its translation: CASSLGQGYNEQFF.

The rearrangement uses TRBV29-1 and TRBJ2-1; D possibly uses TRBD1 or TRBD2 (5 bases each). This CDR3 is built from 14 residues. V lost 0 bases, J lost 5 bases, and 11 bases lay in between. CDR1 and CDR2 (germline): SQVTM, ANQGSEA. CDR3 bases: TGCAGCGTTGAAGATCTGGGGCGGGACAATGAGCAGTTCTTC. Translated, it gives CSVEDLGRDNEQFF.

This clone was detected a few times. This chain uses TRBV6-1 with TRBJ1-5, with 8 positions matching TRBD1. The CDR3 is 16 amino acids. After removal of 4 bases from V and 2 bases from J, the junction contained 7 bases not matched to a gene. The V gene's germline CDR1 is MNHNS and CDR2 SASEGT. The CDR3 reads CASSVTQGVGNQPQHF. CDR3 in DNA: TGTGCCAGCAGTGTCACACAGGGGGTAGGCAATCAGCCCCAGCATTTT.

The chain joins TRBV28 to TRBJ1-3; D is unclear. CDR1 and CDR2 (germline): MDHEN, SYDVKM. The V end lost 6 bases, the J end lost 9 bases, and 9 bases lay between the germline ends. The CDR3 is made up of 11 amino acids. This chain's CDR3 is CASSSRGTIYF. The CDR3 nucleotides read TGTGCCAGCAGCAGTCGTGGCACCATATATTTT.

Note on this clone: Germline and junction disagree at one end, which may indicate a read error. The CDR3 is CASSPLGTSGDNEQFF. In DNA form, the CDR3 reads TGTGCCAGCTCTCCACTCGGGACTAGCGGGGACAATGAGCAGTTCTTC. The rearrangement uses TRBV18 and TRBJ2-1; 13 bases align to TRBD2. Germline values: CDR1 KGHSH, CDR2 LQKENI. The length of the CDR3 is 16 residues.

V and J are TRBV19 and TRBJ1-2; 11 nucleotides line up with TRBD1. Germline V gene sequence: CDR1 LNHDA, CDR2 SQIVND (reference sequence). J gave up 6 bases and V 4 bases, and 4 bases lay outside the gene matches. This CDR3 has 14 residues. The CDR3 sequence: CASSTDRGPDGYTF. The CDR3 nucleotides read TGTGCCAGTAGTACGGACAGGGGGCCAGATGGCTACACCTTC.

CDR3 region: CASSQAKGSATGELFF. CDR3 nucleotide sequence: TGTGCCAGCAGCCAAGCAAAGGGCTCCGCCACCGGGGAGCTGTTTTTT. The rearrangement uses TRBV4-2 and TRBJ2-2; D unclear. Germline CDR1 reads LGHNA; CDR2 reads YNFKEQ. CDR3 length: 16 residues. The ends were cut back, 1 base at V and 4 bases at J, with 13 bases in the middle.

This chain links TRBV9 with TRBJ2-1; D possibly corresponds to TRBD1 (5 bases). The CDR3 runs to 14 residues. V lost 6 bases to trimming and J lost 8 bases, with 18 bases between them. The V gene's germline CDR1 is SGDLS and CDR2 YYNGEE. CDR3 residues: CASNSGRAVDEQFF. The DNA for the CDR3 is TGTGCCAGCAACTCCGGCAGGGCGGTCGATGAGCAGTTCTTC.

The V and J genes are TRBV6-5 and TRBJ1-1; tentative D call: TRBD1 (5 bases). Germline values: CDR1 MNHEY, CDR2 SVGAGI. V was clipped by 6 bases and J by 0 bases, with 8 bases between them. CDR3 length: 13 amino acids. CDR3 nucleotide sequence: TGTGCCAGCAGCCCGGGACTGAACACTGAAGCTTTCTTT. As protein: CASSPGLNTEAFF.

V usage is TRBV30 and J usage is TRBJ1-1; 9 positions agree with TRBD1. This CDR3 is 15 amino acids long. After removal of 3 bases from V and 5 bases from J, the junction contained 10 bases not matched to a gene. Germline lookup yields CDR1 GTSNPN and CDR2 SVGIG (reference sequence). In DNA form, the CDR3 reads TGTGCCTGGAGGGACCCACAGGGGGCGTGGACTGAAGCTTTCTTT. Its protein is CAWRDPQGAWTEAFF.

This clone was seen once. The chain joins TRBV4-1 to TRBJ2-3; maybe TRBD2 (6 bases). The CDR3 runs 14 residues. From germline, CDR1 is MGHRA and CDR2 YSYEKL. Trimming left V 4 bases short and J 0 bases short, with 8 bases between. The CDR3 here is CASSPGTSTDTQYF. The CDR3 nucleotides read TGCGCCAGCAGCCCCGGGACTAGCACAGATACGCAGTATTTT.

The CDR3 bases are TGTGCCACCTCCGGGACAGGGAACGGTTCACCCCTCCACTTT. Its protein product is CATSGTGNGSPLHF. The chain links TRBV19 to TRBJ1-6; 9 positions agree with TRBD1. The germline gives CDR1 LNHDA, CDR2 SQIVND (reference sequence). The J segment lost 9 bases and the V segment lost 10 bases, leaving 10 bases of the junction unmatched. This CDR3 contains 14 residues. The full variable domain, rest sourced from reference TRBV19 and TRBJ1-6, is DGGITQSPKYLFRKEGQNVTLSCEQNLNHDAMYWYRQDPGQGLRLIYYSQIVNDFQKGDIAEGYSVSREKKESFPLTVTSAQKNPTAFYLCATSGTGNGSPLHFGNGTRLTVT.

V usage is TRBV28 and J usage is TRBJ1-4; a possible D gene is TRBD1 (5 bases). Per germline, CDR1 MDHEN and CDR2 SYDVKM. The CDR3 is 13 amino acids. V was pared by 9 bases and J by 8 bases, with 16 bases between. CDR3 nucleotides: TGTGCCAGTACCTCCGGGACCGGAGAAAAACTGTTTTTT. This gives the protein CASTSGTGEKLFF.

The gene calls are TRBV28 and TRBJ2-7; D unclear. The CDR3 is 14 amino acids. CDR1 is MDHEN and CDR2 is SYDVKM in the germline V gene. V lost 3 bases to trimming and J lost 2 bases, with 11 bases between them. Written as DNA, the CDR3 is TGTGCCAGCAGTTTTTCAGTTATCCCCTACGAGCAGTACGTC. Its protein is CASSFSVIPYEQYV.

This clone was picked up a small number of times. The genes are TRBV6-4 and TRBJ2-2; D gene ambiguous. The CDR3 length is 15 residues. CDR1 is MRHNA, CDR2 SNTAGT, per germline. V lost 2 bases, J lost 3 bases, and 10 bases lay in between. CDR3 protein: CASSDGVEHTGELFF. The CDR3 nucleotides are TGTGCCAGCAGTGACGGGGTGGAACACACCGGGGAGCTGTTTTTT.

This chain links TRBV6-2 or TRBV6-3 with TRBJ2-3; weak D call: TRBD1 (5 bases). Germline values: CDR1 MNHEY, CDR2 SVGEGT. The CDR3 length is 14 residues. The V end was cut by 2 bases, the J end by 4 bases, with 10 bases between. The CDR3 bases are TGTGCCAGCAGTTACCAGGAAGGGGCAGATACGCAGTATTTT. It encodes CASSYQEGADTQYF.

The chain uses TRBV6-6 and TRBJ2-7; TRBD1 matches 8 bases. V dropped 5 bases and J dropped 3; count of bases not matched to a gene: 9. This CDR3 contains 15 residues. Germline lookup yields CDR1 MNHNY and CDR2 SVGAGI (reference sequence). Here the CDR3 reads CASSRGQGFGYEQYV. CDR3 coding DNA: TGTGCCAGCAGTAGAGGACAGGGCTTTGGCTACGAGCAGTACGTC.

This clone is categorized as medium-sized. This chain uses TRBV6-4 with TRBJ2-2, with TRBD1 matching 7 bases. The germline V gene has CDR1 MRHNA and CDR2 SNTAGT. This CDR3 contains 14 residues. With 2 bases clipped from V and 6 bases from J, the junction kept 3 bases outside the gene matches. This CDR3 is CASSDGQGAGELFF. CDR3 coding DNA: TGTGCCAGCAGTGACGGGCAGGGGGCCGGGGAGCTGTTTTTT.

This chain links TRBV6-5 with TRBJ1-6, with TRBD1 matching 7 bases. CDR1 MNHEY and CDR2 SVGAGI come from the germline V gene. V was pared by 7 bases and J by 7 bases, with 7 bases of the junction left unmatched. The CDR3 has 14 amino acids. CDR3 protein: CASTRGQSNSPLHF. CDR3 sequence (DNA): TGTGCCAGCACCCGGGGACAGAGCAATTCACCCCTCCACTTT.

The J gene is TRBJ1-4, the V gene TRBV6-6; TRBD1 matches 7 bases. V trimming: 0 bases; J trimming: 5 bases; junction bases outside the gene matches: 3. This CDR3 is 15 amino acids long. Germline V gene lookup returns CDR1 MNHNY and CDR2 SVGAGI (reference sequence). The CDR3 DNA sequence: TGTGCCAGCAGTTACTCGCGCAGGGGGAATGAAAAACTGTTTTTT. Residues: CASSYSRRGNEKLFF.

This clone was seen a handful of times. V is TRBV7-2 and J is TRBJ2-7; 8 nucleotides align to TRBD1. CDR3 length: 13 amino acids. V shed 3 bases, J shed 4 bases, and the junction held 2 bases outside the gene matches. CDR1 is SGHTA, CDR2 FQGNSA, per germline. The CDR3 reads CASSFYRGYEQYV. In DNA form, the CDR3 reads TGTGCCAGCAGCTTTTACAGGGGGTACGAGCAGTACGTC.

This sequence joins TRBV10-3 and TRBJ2-5; 8 bases agree with TRBD2. CDR3 length: 17 residues. CDR1 is ENHRY and CDR2 is SYGVKD in the germline V gene. J lost 0 bases, V lost 3 bases, and 9 bases had no gene match. This chain's CDR3 is CAISDVLPSGYQETQYF. CDR3 nucleotide sequence: TGTGCCATCAGTGATGTTTTGCCTAGCGGGTACCAAGAGACCCAGTACTTC.

V gene TRBV6-2 or TRBV6-3 combines with J gene TRBJ1-6, with D hard to call. V lost 5 bases and J lost 13, with 12 bases in between. CDR1 is MNHEY, CDR2 SVGEGT, per germline. CDR3 length equals 12 residues. In DNA form, the CDR3 reads TGTGCCAGCAGTCTACATCTTATGCCCCTCCACTTT. It encodes CASSLHLMPLHF.